This T cell receptor beta chain comes out of a study of control samples from healthy donors and cancer patients. The protocol was immunoSEQ multiplex PCR, while the TCRdb copy is restricted to in-frame clones and leaves out a portion. The sample has under 150,000 clones, approximately 94% seen once. The length of the CDR3 is 15 residues. V lost 5 bases and J lost 6; bases outside the gene matches: 3. Germline V lookup: CDR1 SGHTA, CDR2 FQGNSA. The TCR was taken from a man between 45 and 60 years old with head and neck cancer. Sequencing used PBMCs. The chain joins TRBV7-2 to TRBJ2-2; 13 nucleotides line up with TRBD2. This chain's CDR3 is CASSEGLAGSGELFF. The CDR3 DNA follows: TGTGCCAGCAGCGAGGGACTAGCGGGATCCGGGGAGCTGTTTTTT.